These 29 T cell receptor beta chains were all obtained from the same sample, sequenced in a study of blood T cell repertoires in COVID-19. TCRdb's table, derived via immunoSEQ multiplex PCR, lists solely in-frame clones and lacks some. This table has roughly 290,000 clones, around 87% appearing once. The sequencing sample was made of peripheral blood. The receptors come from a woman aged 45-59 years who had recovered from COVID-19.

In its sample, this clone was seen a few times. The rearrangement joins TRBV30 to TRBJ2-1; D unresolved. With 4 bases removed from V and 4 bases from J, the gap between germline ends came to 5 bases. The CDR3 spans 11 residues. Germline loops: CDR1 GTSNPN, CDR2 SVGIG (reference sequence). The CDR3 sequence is CAWTGYNEQFF. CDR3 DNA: TGTGCCTGGACCGGGTACAATGAGCAGTTCTTC.

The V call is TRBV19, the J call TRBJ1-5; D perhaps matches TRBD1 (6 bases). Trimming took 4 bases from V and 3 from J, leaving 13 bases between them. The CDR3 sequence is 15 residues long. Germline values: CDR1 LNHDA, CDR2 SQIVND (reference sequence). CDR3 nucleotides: TGTGCCAGTAGTAATTCACCAGGGGTCAATCAGCCCCAGCATTTT. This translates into CASSNSPGVNQPQHF.

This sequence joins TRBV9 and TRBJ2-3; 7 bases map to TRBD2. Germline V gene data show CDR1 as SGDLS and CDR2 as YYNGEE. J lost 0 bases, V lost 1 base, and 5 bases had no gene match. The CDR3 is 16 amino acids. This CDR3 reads CASSVSGARSTDTQYF. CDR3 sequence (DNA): TGTGCCAGCAGCGTAAGCGGGGCGAGAAGCACAGATACGCAGTATTTT. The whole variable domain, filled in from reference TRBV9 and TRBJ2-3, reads DSGVTQTPKHLITATGQRVTLRCSPRSGDLSVYWYQQSLDQGLQFLIQYYNGEERAKGNILERFSAQQFPDLHSELNLSSLELGDSALYFCASSVSGARSTDTQYFGPGTRLTVL.

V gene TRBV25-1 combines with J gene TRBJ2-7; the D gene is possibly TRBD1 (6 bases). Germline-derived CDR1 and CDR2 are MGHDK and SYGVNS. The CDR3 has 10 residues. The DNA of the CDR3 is TGTGGGACAGCTAACTACGAGCAGTACTTC. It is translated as CGTANYEQYF.

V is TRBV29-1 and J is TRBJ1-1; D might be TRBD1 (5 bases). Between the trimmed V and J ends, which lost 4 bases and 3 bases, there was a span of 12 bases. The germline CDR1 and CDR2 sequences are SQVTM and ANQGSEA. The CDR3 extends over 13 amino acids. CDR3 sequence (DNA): TGCAGCGTTGCCAGGGCAGAGGACACTGAAGCTTTCTTT. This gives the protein CSVARAEDTEAFF.

Here the CDR3 reads CASSPGLNFAIYF. In DNA form, the CDR3 reads TGTGCCAGCAGCCCCGGACTAAACTTCGCCATATATTTT. The chain links TRBV6-6 to TRBJ1-3; D gene unclear. Trimming took off 6 bases at V and 11 bases at J, with 17 bases between the two ends. The V gene's germline CDR1 is MNHNY and CDR2 SVGAGI (reference sequence). The CDR3 covers 13 residues.

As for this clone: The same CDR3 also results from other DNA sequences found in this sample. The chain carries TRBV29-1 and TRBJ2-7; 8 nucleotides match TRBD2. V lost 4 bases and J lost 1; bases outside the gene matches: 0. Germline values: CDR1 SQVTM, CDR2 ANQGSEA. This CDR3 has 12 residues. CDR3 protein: CSVAGGSYEQYF. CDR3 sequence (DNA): TGCAGCGTTGCGGGAGGGTCCTACGAGCAGTACTTC.

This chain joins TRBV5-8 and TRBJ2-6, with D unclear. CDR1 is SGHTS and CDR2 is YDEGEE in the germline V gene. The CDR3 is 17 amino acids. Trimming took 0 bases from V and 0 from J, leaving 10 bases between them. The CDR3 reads CASSLVVLSSGANVLTF. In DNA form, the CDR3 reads TGTGCCAGCAGCTTGGTGGTCCTAAGCTCTGGGGCCAACGTCCTGACTTTC. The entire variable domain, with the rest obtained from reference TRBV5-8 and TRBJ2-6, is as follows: EAGVTQSPTHLIKTRGQQATLRCSPISGHTSVYWYQQALGLGLQFLLWYDEGEERNRGNFPPRFSGRQFPNYSSELNVNALELEDSALYLCASSLVVLSSGANVLTFGAGSRLTVL.

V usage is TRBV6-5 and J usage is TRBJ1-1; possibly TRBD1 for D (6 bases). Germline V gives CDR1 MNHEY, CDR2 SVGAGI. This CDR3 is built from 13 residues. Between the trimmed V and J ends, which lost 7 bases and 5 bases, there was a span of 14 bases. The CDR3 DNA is TGTGCCAGCATCAAGAGGGGGGGGACTGAAGCTTTCTTT. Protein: CASIKRGGTEAFF.

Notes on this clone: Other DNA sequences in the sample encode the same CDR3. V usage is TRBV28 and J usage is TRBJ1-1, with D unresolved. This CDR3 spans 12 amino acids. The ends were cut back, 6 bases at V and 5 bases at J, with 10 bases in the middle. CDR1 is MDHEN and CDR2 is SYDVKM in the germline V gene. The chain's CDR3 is CASRGGGTEAFF. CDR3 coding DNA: TGTGCCAGCAGAGGAGGAGGGACTGAAGCTTTCTTT. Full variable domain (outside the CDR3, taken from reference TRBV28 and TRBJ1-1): DVKVTQSSRYLVKRTGEKVFLECVQDMDHENMFWYRQDPGLGLRLIYFSYDVKMKEKGDIPEGYSVSREKKERFSLILESASTNQTSMYLCASRGGGTEAFFGQGTRLTVV.

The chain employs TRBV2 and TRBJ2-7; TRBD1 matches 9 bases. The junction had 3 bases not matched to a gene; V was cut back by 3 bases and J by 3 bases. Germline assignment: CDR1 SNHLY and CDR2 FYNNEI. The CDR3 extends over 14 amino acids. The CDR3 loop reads CASSDGTGHYEQYF. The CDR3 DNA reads TGTGCCAGCAGTGACGGGACAGGGCACTACGAGCAGTACTTC.

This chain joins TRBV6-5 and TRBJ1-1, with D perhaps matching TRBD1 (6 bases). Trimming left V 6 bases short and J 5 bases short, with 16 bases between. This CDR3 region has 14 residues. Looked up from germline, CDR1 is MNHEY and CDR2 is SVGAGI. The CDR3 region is CASRPDRMGTEAFF. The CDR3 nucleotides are TGTGCCAGCAGACCCGACAGGATGGGAACTGAAGCTTTCTTT.

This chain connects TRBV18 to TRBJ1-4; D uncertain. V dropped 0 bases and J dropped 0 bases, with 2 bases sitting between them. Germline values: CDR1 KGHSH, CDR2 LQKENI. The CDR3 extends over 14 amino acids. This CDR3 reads CASSPPSTNEKLFF. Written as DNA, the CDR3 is TGTGCCAGCTCACCACCCTCAACTAATGAAAAACTGTTTTTT.

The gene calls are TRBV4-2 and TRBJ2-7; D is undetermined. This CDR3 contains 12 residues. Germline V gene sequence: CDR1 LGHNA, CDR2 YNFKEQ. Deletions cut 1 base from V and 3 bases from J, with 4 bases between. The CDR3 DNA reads TGTGCCAGCAGCCAAGGGAGCTACGAGCAGTACTTC. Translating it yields CASSQGSYEQYF.

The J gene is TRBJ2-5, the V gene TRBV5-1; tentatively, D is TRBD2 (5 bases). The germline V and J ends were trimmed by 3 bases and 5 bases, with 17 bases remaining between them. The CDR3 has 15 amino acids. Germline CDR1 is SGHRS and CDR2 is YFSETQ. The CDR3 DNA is TGCGCCAGCAGCTCCTGGACTGGGGATGGGGAGACCCAGTACTTC. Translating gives CASSSWTGDGETQYF.

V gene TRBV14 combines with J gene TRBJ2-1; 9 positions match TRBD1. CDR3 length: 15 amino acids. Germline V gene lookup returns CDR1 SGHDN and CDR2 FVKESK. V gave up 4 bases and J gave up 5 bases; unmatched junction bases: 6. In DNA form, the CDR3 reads TGTGCCAGCAGCCCCCGGGACAGGGTCAACAATGAGCAGTTCTTC. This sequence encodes CASSPRDRVNNEQFF.

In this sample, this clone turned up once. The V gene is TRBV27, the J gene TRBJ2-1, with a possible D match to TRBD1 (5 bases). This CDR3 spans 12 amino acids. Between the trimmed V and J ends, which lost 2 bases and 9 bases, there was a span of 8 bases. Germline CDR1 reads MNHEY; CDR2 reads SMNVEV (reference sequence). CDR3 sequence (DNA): TGTGCCAGCAGTTTAGGTGGGGCTGAGCAGTTCTTC. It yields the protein CASSLGGAEQFF.

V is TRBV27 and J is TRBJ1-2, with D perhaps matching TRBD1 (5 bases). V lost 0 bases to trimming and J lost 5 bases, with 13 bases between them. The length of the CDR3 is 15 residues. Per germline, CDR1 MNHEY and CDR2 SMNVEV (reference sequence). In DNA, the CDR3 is TGTGCCAGCAGTTTATCGATGCAGGGCTTTTATGGCTACACCTTC. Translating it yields CASSLSMQGFYGYTF.

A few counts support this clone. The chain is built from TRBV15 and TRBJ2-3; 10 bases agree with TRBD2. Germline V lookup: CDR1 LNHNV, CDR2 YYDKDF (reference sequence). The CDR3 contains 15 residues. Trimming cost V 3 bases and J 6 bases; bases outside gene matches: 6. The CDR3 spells CATSSRSGGADTQYF. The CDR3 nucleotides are TGTGCCACCAGCAGTAGAAGCGGGGGGGCGGATACGCAGTATTTT.

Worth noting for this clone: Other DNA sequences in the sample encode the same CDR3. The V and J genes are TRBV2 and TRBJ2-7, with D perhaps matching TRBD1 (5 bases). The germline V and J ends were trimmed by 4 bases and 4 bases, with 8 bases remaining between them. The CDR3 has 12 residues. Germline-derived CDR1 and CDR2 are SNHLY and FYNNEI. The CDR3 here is CASSGQGYEQYF. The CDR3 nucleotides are TGTGCCAGCAGTGGGCAGGGTTACGAGCAGTACTTC.

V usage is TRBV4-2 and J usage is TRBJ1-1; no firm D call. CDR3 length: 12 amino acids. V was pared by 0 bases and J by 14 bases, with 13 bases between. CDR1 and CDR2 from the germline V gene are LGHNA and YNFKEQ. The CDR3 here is CASSQDLAGIFF. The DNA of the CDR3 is TGTGCCAGCAGCCAAGATTTGGCAGGCATATTCTTT.

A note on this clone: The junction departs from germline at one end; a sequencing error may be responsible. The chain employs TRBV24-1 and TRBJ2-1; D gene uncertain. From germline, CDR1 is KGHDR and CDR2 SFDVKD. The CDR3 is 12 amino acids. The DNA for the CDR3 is TGTGCCACCAGTGATTTCTACGATGAGCAGTTCTTC. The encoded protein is CATSDFYDEQFF.

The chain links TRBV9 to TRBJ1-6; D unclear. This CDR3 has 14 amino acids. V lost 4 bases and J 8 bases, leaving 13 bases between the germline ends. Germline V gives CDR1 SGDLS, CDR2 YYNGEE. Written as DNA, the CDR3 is TGTGCCAGCAGCACTTTAGTAGGAGATTCACCCCTCCACTTT. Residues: CASSTLVGDSPLHF.

CDR3 sequence: CASTTDRGFLFGTNEKLFF. Here the CDR3 DNA reads TGTGCCAGCACCACAGACAGGGGCTTCTTGTTTGGAACTAATGAAAAACTGTTTTTT. The chain has TRBV7-9 and TRBJ1-4; 8 bases match TRBD1. The CDR3 has 19 amino acids. Per germline, CDR1 SEHNR and CDR2 FQNEAQ (reference sequence). After removal of 7 bases from V and 1 base from J, the junction contained 17 bases not matched to a gene. Together with reference TRBV7-9 and TRBJ1-4, the CDR3 gives the full variable domain: DTGVSQNPRHKITKRGQNVTFRCDPISEHNRLYWYRQTLGQGPEFLTYFQNEAQLEKSRLLSDRFSAERPKGSFSTLEIQRTEQGDSAMYLCASTTDRGFLFGTNEKLFFGSGTQLSVL.

This CDR3 reads CASSLQGDIQYF. In DNA, the CDR3 is TGCGCCAGCAGCTTGCAGGGGGACATTCAGTACTTC. This chain connects TRBV5-1 to TRBJ2-4; 7 nucleotides match TRBD1. CDR1 and CDR2 (germline): SGHRS, YFSETQ. The trim removed 1 base at V and 8 bases at J, leaving 0 bases unmatched. CDR3 length: 12 residues.

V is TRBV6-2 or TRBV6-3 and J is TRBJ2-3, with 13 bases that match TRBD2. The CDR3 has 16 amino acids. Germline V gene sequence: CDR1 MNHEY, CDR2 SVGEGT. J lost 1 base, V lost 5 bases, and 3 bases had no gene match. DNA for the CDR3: TGTGCCAGCAGTGGCGGGACTAGCGGGGGCACAGATACGCAGTATTTT. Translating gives CASSGGTSGGTDTQYF.

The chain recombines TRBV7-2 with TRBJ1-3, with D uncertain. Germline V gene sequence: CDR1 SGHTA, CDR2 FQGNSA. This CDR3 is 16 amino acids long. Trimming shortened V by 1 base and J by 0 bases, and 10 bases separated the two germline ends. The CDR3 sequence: CASSLVEGTSGNTIYF. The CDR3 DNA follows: TGTGCCAGCAGCTTAGTTGAGGGAACCTCTGGAAACACCATATATTTT.

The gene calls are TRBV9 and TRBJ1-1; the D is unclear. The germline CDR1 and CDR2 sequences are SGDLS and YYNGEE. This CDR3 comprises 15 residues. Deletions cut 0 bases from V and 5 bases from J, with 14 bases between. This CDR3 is CASSVVGGSGTEAFF. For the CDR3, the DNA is TGTGCCAGCAGCGTAGTTGGAGGTAGTGGGACTGAAGCTTTCTTT. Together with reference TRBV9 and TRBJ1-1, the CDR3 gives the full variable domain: DSGVTQTPKHLITATGQRVTLRCSPRSGDLSVYWYQQSLDQGLQFLIQYYNGEERAKGNILERFSAQQFPDLHSELNLSSLELGDSALYFCASSVVGGSGTEAFFGQGTRLTVV.

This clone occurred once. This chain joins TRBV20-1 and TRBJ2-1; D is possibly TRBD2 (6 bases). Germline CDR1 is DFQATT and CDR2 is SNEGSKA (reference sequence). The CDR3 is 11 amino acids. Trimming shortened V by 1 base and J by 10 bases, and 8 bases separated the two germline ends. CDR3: CSARGGKEQFF. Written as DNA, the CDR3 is TGCAGTGCTAGAGGCGGGAAGGAGCAGTTCTTC.